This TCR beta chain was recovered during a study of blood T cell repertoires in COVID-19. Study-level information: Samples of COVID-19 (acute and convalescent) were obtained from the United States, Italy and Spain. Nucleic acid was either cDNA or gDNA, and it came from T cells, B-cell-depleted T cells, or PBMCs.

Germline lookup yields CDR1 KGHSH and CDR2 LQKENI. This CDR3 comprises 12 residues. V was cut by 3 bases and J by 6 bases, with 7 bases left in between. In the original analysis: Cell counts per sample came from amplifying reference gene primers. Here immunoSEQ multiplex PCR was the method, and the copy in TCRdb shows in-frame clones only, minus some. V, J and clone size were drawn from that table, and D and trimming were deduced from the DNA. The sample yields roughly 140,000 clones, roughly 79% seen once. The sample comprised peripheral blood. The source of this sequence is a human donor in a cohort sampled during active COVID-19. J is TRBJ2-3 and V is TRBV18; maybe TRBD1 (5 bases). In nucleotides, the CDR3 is TGTGCCAGCTCACCCCAGGGTGATACGCAGTATTTT. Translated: CASSPQGDTQYF.